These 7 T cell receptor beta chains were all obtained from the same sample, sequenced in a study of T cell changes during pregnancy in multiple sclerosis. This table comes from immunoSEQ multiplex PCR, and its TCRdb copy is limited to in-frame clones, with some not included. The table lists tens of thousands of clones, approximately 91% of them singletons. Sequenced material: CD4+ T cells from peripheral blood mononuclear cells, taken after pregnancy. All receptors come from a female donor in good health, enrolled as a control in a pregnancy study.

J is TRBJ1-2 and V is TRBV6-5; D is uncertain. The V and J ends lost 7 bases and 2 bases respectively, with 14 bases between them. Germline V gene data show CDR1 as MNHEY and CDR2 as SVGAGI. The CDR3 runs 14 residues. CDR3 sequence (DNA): TGTGCCAGCACCTCCAGCGGCGGAAACTATGGCTACACCTTC. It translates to CASTSSGGNYGYTF.

The CDR3 sequence: CASSLYGGPQFF. CDR3 bases: TGTGCCAGCAGCTTATATGGGGGCCCACAGTTCTTC. J is TRBJ2-1 and V is TRBV7-2; tentatively, D is TRBD1 (6 bases). Trimming stripped 2 bases from V and 13 bases from J, with 12 bases between. The germline V gene has CDR1 SGHTA and CDR2 FQGNSA. The CDR3 runs 12 residues.

The CDR3 is CASSWDTPYEQYF. CDR3 DNA sequence: TGTGCCAGCAGCTGGGACACCCCCTACGAGCAGTACTTC. The chain has TRBV6-1 and TRBJ2-7, with D tentatively TRBD1 (6 bases). Deletions cut 6 bases from V and 2 bases from J, with 11 bases between. The CDR3 sequence is 13 residues long. The germline gives CDR1 MNHNS, CDR2 SASEGT.

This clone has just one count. Written as DNA, the CDR3 is TGTGCCAGCAGTGAAGGGTGGGCTGGAAACTACGAGCAGTACTTC. Protein product: CASSEGWAGNYEQYF. This chain connects TRBV25-1 to TRBJ2-7, with D unclear. Between the trimmed V and J ends, which lost 2 bases and 3 bases, there was a span of 14 bases. Germline assignment: CDR1 MGHDK and CDR2 SYGVNS. This CDR3 contains 15 residues.

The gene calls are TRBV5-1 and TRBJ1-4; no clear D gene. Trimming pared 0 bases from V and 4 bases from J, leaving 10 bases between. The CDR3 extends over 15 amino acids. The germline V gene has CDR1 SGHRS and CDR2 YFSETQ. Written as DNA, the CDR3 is TGCGCCAGCAGCTTGGCGACGGGGAATAATGAAAAACTGTTTTTT. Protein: CASSLATGNNEKLFF.

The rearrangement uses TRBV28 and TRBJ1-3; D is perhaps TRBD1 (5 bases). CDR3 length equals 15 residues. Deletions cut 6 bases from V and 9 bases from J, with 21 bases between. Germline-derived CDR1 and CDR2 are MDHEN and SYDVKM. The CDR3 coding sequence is TGTGCCAGCAGCCGAGGATCATCCGGACACGGCACCATATATTTT. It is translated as CASSRGSSGHGTIYF. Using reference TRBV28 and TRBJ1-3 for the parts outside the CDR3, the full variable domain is DVKVTQSSRYLVKRTGEKVFLECVQDMDHENMFWYRQDPGLGLRLIYFSYDVKMKEKGDIPEGYSVSREKKERFSLILESASTNQTSMYLCASSRGSSGHGTIYFGEGSWLTVV.

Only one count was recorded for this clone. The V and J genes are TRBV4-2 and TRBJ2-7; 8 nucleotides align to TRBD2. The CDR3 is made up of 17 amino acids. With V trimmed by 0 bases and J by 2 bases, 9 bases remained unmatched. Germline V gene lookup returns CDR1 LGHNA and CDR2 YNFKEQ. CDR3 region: CASSQELGLAYPYEQYF. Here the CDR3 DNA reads TGTGCCAGCAGCCAAGAGCTTGGACTAGCATACCCCTACGAGCAGTACTTC.